The present T cell receptor beta chain was sequenced within a study of blood T cell repertoires in COVID-19. Germline values: CDR1 MNHNY, CDR2 SVGAGI (reference sequence). The V end lost 7 bases, the J end lost 4 bases, and 14 bases lay between the germline ends. This CDR3 is 14 amino acids long. The repertoire was sequenced with immunoSEQ multiplex PCR; TCRdb's copy has only in-frame clones and lacks some. The table lists 150,000 or so clones, roughly 90% of them singletons, with 3.5% to 4.5% in the top ten. This chain joins TRBV6-6 and TRBJ1-5, with D tentatively TRBD1 (6 bases). Sequenced: peripheral blood. This sequence was found in a woman in her seventies with acute or convalescent COVID-19. This CDR3 reads CASTPAQGNQPQHF. As DNA, the CDR3 is TGTGCCAGCACTCCGGCTCAGGGGAATCAGCCCCAGCATTTT.